One sample yielded the 17 T cell receptor beta chains listed below, sequenced in a study of cytomegalovirus exposure and HLA in healthy donors (dated by TCRdb to the late 2010s). Library preparation employed the immunoSEQ multiplex PCR assay. Drawn from immuneACCESS, this table holds only the in-frame rearrangements with V and J called that TCRdb kept. Clones are partly lost; checked studies trace under half to an unresolved V gene and leave the rest unexplained. The table for this sample lists around 170,000 clones; 88% of them were counted only once. In total, the top ten clones hold 2.5% to 3% of the sample. The specimen was PBMCs. Every receptor here comes from a man between 18 and 29 years old in good health and CMV-seronegative.

This clone was seen a single time. The J gene is TRBJ1-2, the V gene TRBV5-6; D uncertain. The germline V and J ends were trimmed by 0 bases and 4 bases, with 7 bases remaining between them. The CDR3 has 13 amino acids. Germline V gene lookup returns CDR1 SGHDT and CDR2 YYEEEE. DNA for the CDR3: TGTGCCAGCAGCTTGGGAGTGCCCTATGGCTACACCTTC. It yields the protein CASSLGVPYGYTF. Combining the CDR3 with reference TRBV5-6 and TRBJ1-2 gives the whole variable domain DAGVTQSPTHLIKTRGQQVTLRCSPKSGHDTVSWYQQALGQGPQFIFQYYEEEERQRGNFPDRFSGHQFPNYSSELNVNALLLGDSALYLCASSLGVPYGYTFGSGTRLTVV.

This chain uses TRBV28 with TRBJ1-5; 8 nucleotides agree with TRBD1. CDR3 length: 16 residues. Germline lookup yields CDR1 MDHEN and CDR2 SYDVKM. V was clipped by 5 bases and J by 1 base; unmatched bases: 7. CDR3 in amino acids: CASSLPRQGSNQPQHF. Written as DNA, the CDR3 is TGTGCCAGCAGTCTCCCTCGACAGGGGAGCAATCAGCCCCAGCATTTT.

The V gene is TRBV2, the J gene TRBJ2-1; perhaps TRBD2 as D (6 bases). V was cut by 6 bases and J by 8 bases, with 14 bases left in between. CDR3 size: 13 residues. The germline CDR1 and CDR2 sequences are SNHLY and FYNNEI. The CDR3, as DNA: TGTGCCAGCAGAGAACCTATAGCGGATGAGCAGTTCTTC. The encoded protein is CASREPIADEQFF.

V and J are TRBV7-2 and TRBJ2-3; 11 bases agree with TRBD2. This CDR3 contains 16 residues. Germline V lookup: CDR1 SGHTA, CDR2 FQGNSA. J was trimmed by 3 bases and V by 6 bases; bases with no gene match: 8. The CDR3 loop is CASSLFSGRGTDTQYF. CDR3 in DNA: TGTGCCAGCAGTTTATTTAGCGGGAGGGGTACAGATACGCAGTATTTT. Based on the CDR3 plus reference TRBV7-2 and TRBJ2-3, the full variable domain is GAGVSQSPSNKVTEKGKDVELRCDPISGHTALYWYRQSLGQGLEFLIYFQGNSAPDKSGLPSDRFSAERTGGSVSTLTIQRTQQEDSAVYLCASSLFSGRGTDTQYFGPGTRLTVL.

The chain links TRBV27 to TRBJ1-2; no clear D. The CDR3 loop spans 16 amino acids. The germline CDR1 and CDR2 sequences are MNHEY and SMNVEV (reference sequence). V was shortened by 8 bases and J by 4 bases, with 23 bases between the two germline ends. The CDR3 region is CASGPSGDEGLYGYTF. CDR3 coding DNA: TGTGCCAGCGGACCGTCGGGAGACGAAGGACTCTATGGCTACACCTTC.

This rearrangement joins TRBV7-9 to TRBJ2-6; the D gene is possibly TRBD1 (6 bases). Germline V gene data show CDR1 as SEHNR and CDR2 as FQNEAQ (reference sequence). V lost 1 base and J lost 0, with 10 bases in between. The CDR3 runs 17 residues. The CDR3, as DNA: TGTGCCAGCAGCTTAGTGGTAGGGGGCTCTGGGGCCAACGTCCTGACTTTC. This encodes CASSLVVGGSGANVLTF.

The chain couples TRBV27 to TRBJ2-1; 7 nucleotides agree with TRBD2. Germline CDR1 is MNHEY and CDR2 is SMNVEV (reference sequence). There are 16 residues in the CDR3. V trimming: 5 bases; J trimming: 4 bases; junction bases outside the gene matches: 11. In nucleotides, the CDR3 is TGTGCCAGCAGTCCGGAGGGAGGGACCCTATACAATGAGCAGTTCTTC. It yields the protein CASSPEGGTLYNEQFF.

The chain uses TRBV10-2 and TRBJ2-1; 8 positions agree with TRBD1. The J segment lost 1 base and the V segment lost 10 bases, leaving 6 bases of the junction unmatched. Germline loops: CDR1 WSHSY, CDR2 SAAADI. The CDR3 is 14 amino acids. This chain's CDR3 is CATLNRGSYNEQFF. CDR3 sequence (DNA): TGCGCCACCCTCAACAGGGGGTCCTACAATGAGCAGTTCTTC.

The chain recombines TRBV6-1 with TRBJ2-5; D perhaps matches TRBD1 (6 bases). V was cut by 7 bases and J by 5 bases, with 14 bases left in between. Germline V gives CDR1 MNHNS, CDR2 SASEGT. This CDR3 has 13 amino acids. DNA for the CDR3: TGTGCCAGCACCTTACAGGGATCGGAGACCCAGTACTTC. Residues: CASTLQGSETQYF.

The gene calls are TRBV6-5 and TRBJ2-1, with 7 bases aligning to TRBD2. Trimming took 9 bases from V and 5 from J; bases not matched to a gene: 7. CDR3 length equals 13 residues. Germline CDR1 is MNHEY and CDR2 is SVGAGI. The CDR3 DNA reads TGTGCCAGTGGGACGAGCGGGGACAATGAGCAGTTCTTC. It yields the protein CASGTSGDNEQFF.

This chain uses TRBV6-5 with TRBJ1-4; 10 bases are a match to TRBD1. Germline V gene data show CDR1 as MNHEY and CDR2 as SVGAGI. The junction had 8 bases not matched to a gene; V was cut back by 6 bases and J by 13 bases. This CDR3 region has 13 residues. CDR3: CASRQTGGWGLFF. CDR3 sequence (DNA): TGTGCCAGCAGGCAGACAGGGGGCTGGGGACTGTTTTTT.

CDR3 region: CASSYSRGEETQYF. As DNA, the CDR3 is TGTGCCAGCAGTTACTCAAGGGGTGAAGAGACCCAGTACTTC. The chain couples TRBV6-5 to TRBJ2-5; a weak D match, TRBD1 (5 bases). CDR3 length equals 14 residues. V was clipped by 0 bases and J by 3 bases, with 8 bases between them. In germline, CDR1 is MNHEY, CDR2 SVGAGI.

The CDR3: CSVEGGRGVFETQYF. The CDR3, as DNA: TGCAGCGTTGAAGGAGGCAGGGGAGTTTTCGAGACCCAGTACTTC. This rearrangement joins TRBV29-1 to TRBJ2-5; maybe TRBD1 (6 bases). The ends were cut back, 1 base at V and 5 bases at J, with 17 bases in the middle. The CDR3 is 15 residues long. Germline CDR1 reads SQVTM; CDR2 reads ANQGSEA. Based on the CDR3 plus reference TRBV29-1 and TRBJ2-5, the full variable domain is SAVISQKPSRDICQRGTSLTIQCQVDSQVTMMFWYRQQPGQSLTLIATANQGSEATYESGFVIDKFPISRPNLTFSTLTVSNMSPEDSSIYLCSVEGGRGVFETQYFGPGTRLLVL.

The rearrangement joins TRBV19 to TRBJ2-1, with D tentatively TRBD2 (5 bases). V was clipped by 6 bases and J by 10 bases, with 25 bases between them. Germline CDR1 is LNHDA and CDR2 is SQIVND (reference sequence). The CDR3 covers 16 residues. This chain's CDR3 is CASSAGLAPSLEEQFF. CDR3 bases: TGTGCCAGTAGCGCAGGACTGGCCCCCTCCTTGGAGGAGCAGTTCTTC.

This rearrangement joins TRBV28 to TRBJ2-7, with 8 bases matching TRBD2. Germline CDR1 MDHEN, CDR2 SYDVKM. V lost 6 bases to trimming and J lost 4 bases; unmatched junction nucleotides: 5. The CDR3 runs 13 residues. CDR3 protein: CASRESGGYEQYV. The CDR3 DNA reads TGTGCCAGCAGGGAAAGCGGGGGATACGAGCAGTACGTC.

The rearrangement joins TRBV6-5 to TRBJ1-1; D remains ambiguous. The CDR3 consists of 13 residues. The germline gives CDR1 MNHEY, CDR2 SVGAGI. V was pared by 1 base and J by 5 bases, with 8 bases between. The DNA for the CDR3 is TGTGCCAGCAGTTACTTGCGGGGAACTGAAGCTTTCTTT. Translated: CASSYLRGTEAFF.

The chain links TRBV28 to TRBJ2-1; TRBD2 might be the D (6 bases). CDR1 and CDR2 (germline): MDHEN, SYDVKM. The CDR3 sequence is 15 residues long. The V and J ends lost 3 bases and 4 bases respectively, with 13 bases between them. CDR3 in DNA: TGTGCCAGCAGTTTGGGGGGACCGGGGTACAATGAGCAGTTCTTC. It specifies CASSLGGPGYNEQFF.